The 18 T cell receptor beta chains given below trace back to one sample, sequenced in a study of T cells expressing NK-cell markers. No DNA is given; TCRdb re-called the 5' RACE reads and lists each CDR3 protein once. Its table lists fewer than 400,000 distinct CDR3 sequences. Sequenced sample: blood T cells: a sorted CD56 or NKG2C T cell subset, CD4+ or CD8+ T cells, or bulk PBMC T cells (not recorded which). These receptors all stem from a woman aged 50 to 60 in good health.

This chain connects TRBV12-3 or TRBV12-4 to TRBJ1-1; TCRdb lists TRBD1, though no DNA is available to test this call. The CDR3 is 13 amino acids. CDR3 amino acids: CASSLGQAMGAFF.

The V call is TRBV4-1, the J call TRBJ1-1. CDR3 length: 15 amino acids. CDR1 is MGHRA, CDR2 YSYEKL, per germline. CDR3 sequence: CASSSSGGPSTEAFF.

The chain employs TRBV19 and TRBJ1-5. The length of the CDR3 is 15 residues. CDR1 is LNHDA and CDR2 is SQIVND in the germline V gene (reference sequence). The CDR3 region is CASSINAAGNQPQHF.

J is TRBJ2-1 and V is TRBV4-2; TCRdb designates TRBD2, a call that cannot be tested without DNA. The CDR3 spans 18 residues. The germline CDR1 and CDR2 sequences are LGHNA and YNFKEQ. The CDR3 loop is CASSQVARAGGFDNEQFF.

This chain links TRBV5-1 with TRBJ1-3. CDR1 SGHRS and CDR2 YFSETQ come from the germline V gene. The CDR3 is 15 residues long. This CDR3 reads CASSLAGPDWNTIYF.

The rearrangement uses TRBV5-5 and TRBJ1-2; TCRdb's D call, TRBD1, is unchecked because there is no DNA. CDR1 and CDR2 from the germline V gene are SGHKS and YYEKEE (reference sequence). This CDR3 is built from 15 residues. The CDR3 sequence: CASILNAAGNYGYTF.

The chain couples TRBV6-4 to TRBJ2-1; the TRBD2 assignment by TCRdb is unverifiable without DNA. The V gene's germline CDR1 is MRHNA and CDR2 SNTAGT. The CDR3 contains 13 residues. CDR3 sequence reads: CASSDSYAGEQFF.

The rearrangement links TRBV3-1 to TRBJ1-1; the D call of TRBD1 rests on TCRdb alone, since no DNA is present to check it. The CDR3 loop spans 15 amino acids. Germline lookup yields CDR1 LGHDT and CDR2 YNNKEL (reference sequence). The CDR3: CASSRSGDRDTEAFF.

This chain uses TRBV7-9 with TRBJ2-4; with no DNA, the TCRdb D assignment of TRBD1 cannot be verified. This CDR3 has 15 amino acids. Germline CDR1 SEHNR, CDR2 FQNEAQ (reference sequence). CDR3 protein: CASTAGEFGKNIQYF.

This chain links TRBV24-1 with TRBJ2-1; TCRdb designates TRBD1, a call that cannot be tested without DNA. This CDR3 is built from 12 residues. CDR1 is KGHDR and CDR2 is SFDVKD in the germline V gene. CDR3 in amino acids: CATGGPYNEQFF.

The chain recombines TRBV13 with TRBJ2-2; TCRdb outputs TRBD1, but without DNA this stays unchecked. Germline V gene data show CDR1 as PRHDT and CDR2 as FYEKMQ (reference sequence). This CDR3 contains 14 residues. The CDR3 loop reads CASSLPAGPGELFF.

This CDR3 reads CATSRPPQGGETQYF. The chain is built from TRBV15 and TRBJ2-5; checking the TCRdb D call of TRBD1 is not possible without DNA. The CDR3 has 15 residues. Germline values: CDR1 LNHNV, CDR2 YYDKDF (reference sequence).

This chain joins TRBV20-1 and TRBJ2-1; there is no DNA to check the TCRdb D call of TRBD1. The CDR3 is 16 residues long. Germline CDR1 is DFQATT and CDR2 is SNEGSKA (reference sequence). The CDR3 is CSARAEGAGFRNEQFF.

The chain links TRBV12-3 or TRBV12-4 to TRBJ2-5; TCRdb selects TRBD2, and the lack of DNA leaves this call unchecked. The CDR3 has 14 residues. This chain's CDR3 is CASSRRREEETQYF.

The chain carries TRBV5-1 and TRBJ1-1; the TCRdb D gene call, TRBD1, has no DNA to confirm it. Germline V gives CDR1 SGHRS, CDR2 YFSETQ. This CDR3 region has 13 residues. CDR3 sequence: CASGSEGGIGAFF.

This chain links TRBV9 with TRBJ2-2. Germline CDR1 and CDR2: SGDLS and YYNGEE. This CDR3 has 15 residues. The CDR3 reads CASSPTVRITGELFF.

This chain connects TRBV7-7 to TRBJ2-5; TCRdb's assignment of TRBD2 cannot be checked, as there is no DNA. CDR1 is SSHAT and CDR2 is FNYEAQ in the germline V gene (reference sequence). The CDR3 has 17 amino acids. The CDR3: CASSRGSTSGPQETQYF.

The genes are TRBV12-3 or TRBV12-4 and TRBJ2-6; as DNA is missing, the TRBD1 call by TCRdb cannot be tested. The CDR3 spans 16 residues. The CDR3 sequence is CASSWDREGGANVLTF.